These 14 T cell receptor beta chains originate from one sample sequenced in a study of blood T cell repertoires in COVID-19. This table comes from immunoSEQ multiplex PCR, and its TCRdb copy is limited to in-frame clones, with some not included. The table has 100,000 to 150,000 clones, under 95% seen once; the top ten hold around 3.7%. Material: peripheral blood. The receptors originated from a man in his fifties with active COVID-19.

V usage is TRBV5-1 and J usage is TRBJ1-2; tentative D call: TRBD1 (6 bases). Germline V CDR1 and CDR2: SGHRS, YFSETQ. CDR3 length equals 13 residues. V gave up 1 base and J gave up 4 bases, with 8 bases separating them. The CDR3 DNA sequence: TGCGCCAGCAGCTTGACAGGGACCTATGGCTACACCTTC. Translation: CASSLTGTYGYTF.

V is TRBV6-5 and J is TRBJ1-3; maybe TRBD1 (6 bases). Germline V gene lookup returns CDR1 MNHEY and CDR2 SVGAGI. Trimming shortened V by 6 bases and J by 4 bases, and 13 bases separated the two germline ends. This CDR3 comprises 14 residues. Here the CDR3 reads CASRTGLAGNTIYF. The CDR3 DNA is TGTGCCAGCAGGACAGGTCTTGCAGGAAACACCATATATTTT.

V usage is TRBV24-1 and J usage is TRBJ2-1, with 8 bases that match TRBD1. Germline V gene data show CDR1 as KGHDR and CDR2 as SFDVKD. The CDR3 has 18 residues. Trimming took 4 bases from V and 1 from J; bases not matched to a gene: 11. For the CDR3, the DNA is TGTGCCACCAGTGACGTAACAGGGGGACATGGATCCTACAATGAGCAGTTCTTC. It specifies CATSDVTGGHGSYNEQFF.

CDR3 sequence reads: CASSLGPGEQYV. CDR3 DNA sequence: TGTGCCAGCAGTTTGGGGCCCGGGGAGCAGTACGTC. V gene TRBV12-3 or TRBV12-4 combines with J gene TRBJ2-7; D is perhaps TRBD1 (5 bases). The V end lost 3 bases, the J end lost 7 bases, and 10 bases lay between the germline ends. The CDR3 is 12 residues long.

For the CDR3, the DNA is TGTGCCAGCAGCTTATCACGGACTAGCGGGGGGGCAACAGATACGCAGTATTTT. Amino acid sequence: CASSLSRTSGGATDTQYF. The chain recombines TRBV11-3 with TRBJ2-3; 15 bases are shared with TRBD2. Trimming cost V 2 bases and J 3 bases; bases outside gene matches: 6. Germline V gene data show CDR1 as SGHNT and CDR2 as YENEEA. The CDR3 is made up of 18 amino acids.

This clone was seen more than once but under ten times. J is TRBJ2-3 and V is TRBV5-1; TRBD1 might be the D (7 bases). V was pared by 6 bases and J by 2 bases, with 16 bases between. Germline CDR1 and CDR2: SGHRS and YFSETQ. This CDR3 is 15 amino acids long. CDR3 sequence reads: CASTTEGAFTDTQYF. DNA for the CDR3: TGCGCCAGCACGACGGAGGGGGCTTTCACAGATACGCAGTATTTT.

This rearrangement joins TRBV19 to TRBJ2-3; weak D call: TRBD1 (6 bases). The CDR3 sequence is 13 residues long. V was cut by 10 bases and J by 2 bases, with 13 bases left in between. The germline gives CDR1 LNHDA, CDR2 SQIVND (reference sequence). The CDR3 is CAIGGGDTDTQYF. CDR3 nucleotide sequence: TGTGCCATAGGGGGTGGGGACACAGATACGCAGTATTTT.

CDR3 in amino acids: CASSLGGAGGLGANVLTF. Here the CDR3 DNA reads TGTGCCAGCAGCTTGGGGGGAGCGGGAGGGCTCGGGGCCAACGTCCTGACTTTC. The gene calls are TRBV5-6 and TRBJ2-6; 10 bases line up with TRBD2. CDR1 SGHDT and CDR2 YYEEEE come from the germline V gene. The CDR3 is 18 amino acids. The V and J ends lost 0 bases and 4 bases, in that order; junction bases with no gene match: 7.

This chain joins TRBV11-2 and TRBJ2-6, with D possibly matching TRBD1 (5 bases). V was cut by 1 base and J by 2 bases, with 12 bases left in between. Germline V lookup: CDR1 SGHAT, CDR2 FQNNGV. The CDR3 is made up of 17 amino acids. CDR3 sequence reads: CASSLASQVPGANVLTF. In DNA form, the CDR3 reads TGTGCCAGCAGCTTAGCCTCACAGGTCCCTGGGGCCAACGTCCTGACTTTC.

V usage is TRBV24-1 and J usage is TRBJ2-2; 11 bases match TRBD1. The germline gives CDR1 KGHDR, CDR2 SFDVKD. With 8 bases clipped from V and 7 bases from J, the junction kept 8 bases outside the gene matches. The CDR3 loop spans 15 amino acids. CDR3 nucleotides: TGTGCCACCAAGGCTGGACAGGGGGCAAACGGGGAGCTGTTTTTT. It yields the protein CATKAGQGANGELFF.

This CDR3 is CASSSGSPISYNSPLHF. The CDR3 nucleotides are TGTGCCAGCTCATCCGGGAGCCCTATCTCCTATAATTCACCCCTCCACTTT. The genes are TRBV18 and TRBJ1-6; D uncertain. This CDR3 contains 17 residues. Trimming stripped 5 bases from V and 0 bases from J, with 14 bases between. The germline gives CDR1 KGHSH, CDR2 LQKENI. Using reference TRBV18 and TRBJ1-6 for the parts outside the CDR3, the full variable domain is NAGVMQNPRHLVRRRGQEARLRCSPMKGHSHVYWYRQLPEEGLKFMVYLQKENIIDESGMPKERFSAEFPKEGPSILRIQQVVRGDSAAYFCASSSGSPISYNSPLHFGNGTRLTVT.

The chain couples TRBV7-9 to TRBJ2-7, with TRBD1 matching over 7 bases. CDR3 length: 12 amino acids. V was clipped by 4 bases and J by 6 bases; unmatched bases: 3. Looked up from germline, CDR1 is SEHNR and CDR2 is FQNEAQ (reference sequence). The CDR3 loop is CASSSTGAEQYV. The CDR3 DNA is TGTGCCAGCAGCTCCACAGGGGCCGAGCAGTACGTC.

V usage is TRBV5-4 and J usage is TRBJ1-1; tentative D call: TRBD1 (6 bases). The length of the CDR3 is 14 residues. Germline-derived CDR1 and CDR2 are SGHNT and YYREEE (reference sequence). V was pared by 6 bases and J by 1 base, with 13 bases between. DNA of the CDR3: TGTGCCAGCAAGACCGGGACACCGAACACTGAAGCTTTCTTT. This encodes CASKTGTPNTEAFF.

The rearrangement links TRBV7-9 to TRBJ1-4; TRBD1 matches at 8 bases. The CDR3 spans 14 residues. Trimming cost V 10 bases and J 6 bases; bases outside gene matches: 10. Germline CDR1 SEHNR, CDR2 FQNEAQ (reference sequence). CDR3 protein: CATDKPDRDEKLFF. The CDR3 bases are TGTGCCACCGATAAACCGGACAGGGATGAAAAACTGTTTTTT. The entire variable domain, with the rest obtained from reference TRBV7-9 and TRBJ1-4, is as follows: DTGVSQNPRHKITKRGQNVTFRCDPISEHNRLYWYRQTLGQGPEFLTYFQNEAQLEKSRLLSDRFSAERPKGSFSTLEIQRTEQGDSAMYLCATDKPDRDEKLFFGSGTQLSVL.